This T cell receptor (beta chain) was retrieved from a study of shared clonotypes between healthy human individuals. The CDR3 loop spans 16 amino acids. The germline V gene encodes CDR1 SGHNT and CDR2 YYREEE (reference sequence). The trim removed 0 bases at V and 2 bases at J, leaving 6 bases unmatched. Sequencing was performed with immunoSEQ multiplex PCR; in TCRdb, only in-frame clones are kept and a portion is missing. The repertoire has millions of clones, 85% to 95% of them found once; the top ten carry about 0.39%. V and J are TRBV5-4 and TRBJ2-7; 9 nucleotides agree with TRBD2. This sequence was found in a man aged 18-30 years in good health. Some clones in this sample may be carry-over from other donors' samples. Sequencing was carried out using naive CD4+ T cells from PBMCs. The subset denotes: CD45RA+ positively selected. The CDR3 spells CASSLGSASGTYEQYF. The CDR3 DNA reads TGTGCCAGCAGCTTGGGGTCGGCTAGCGGGACCTACGAGCAGTACTTC.